Given below is one T cell receptor beta chain in context. The sample is drawn from a study of blood T cell repertoires in COVID-19. Study-level background: PBMCs, B-cell-depleted T cells, or T cells were the source of the cDNA or gDNA that made up the material.

Clones were sequenced by immunoSEQ multiplex PCR, and TCRdb holds only the in-frame ones, with some missing. The sample has about 220,000 clones, around 86% seen once. Recruited during active infection, patients (from Seattle) were subsequently followed longitudinally. Germline V CDR1 and CDR2: LGHNA, YSLEER. With V trimmed by 0 bases and J by 2 bases, 1 base remained unmatched. This CDR3 has 16 residues. The sequenced sample consisted of peripheral blood. The origin of this receptor is a woman in her 70s with COVID-19, enrolled during active disease. This chain joins TRBV4-3 and TRBJ2-1; 10 bases match TRBD2. This chain's CDR3 is CASSQESGRAYNEQFF. The CDR3 bases are TGCGCCAGCAGCCAAGAGAGCGGGAGGGCCTACAATGAGCAGTTCTTC.